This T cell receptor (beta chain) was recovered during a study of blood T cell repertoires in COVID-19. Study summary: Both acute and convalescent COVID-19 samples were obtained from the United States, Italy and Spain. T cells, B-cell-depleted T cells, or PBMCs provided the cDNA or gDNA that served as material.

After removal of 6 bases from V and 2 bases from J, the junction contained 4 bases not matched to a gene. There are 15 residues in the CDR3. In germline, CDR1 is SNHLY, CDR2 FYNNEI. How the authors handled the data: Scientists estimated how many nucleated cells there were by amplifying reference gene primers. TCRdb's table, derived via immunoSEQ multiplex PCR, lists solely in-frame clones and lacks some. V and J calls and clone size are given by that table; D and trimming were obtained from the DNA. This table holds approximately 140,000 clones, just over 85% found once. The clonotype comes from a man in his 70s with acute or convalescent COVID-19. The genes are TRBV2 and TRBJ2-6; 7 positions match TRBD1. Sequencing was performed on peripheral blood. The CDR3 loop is CASSGTAAGANVLTF. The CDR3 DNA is TGTGCCAGCAGCGGGACAGCCGCTGGGGCCAACGTCCTGACTTTC.